Detailed here is one T cell receptor (beta chain). The antigen remains unidentified. Using genomic DNA as the template, TCR beta VDJ and CDR3 profiling was carried out. TCRdb itself ran the reads through MiXCR, one entry per CDR3 protein. The sample has under 200,000 distinct CDR3 sequences, 55% to 70% seen once. This record comes from a study of CD8+CD57+ T cells in acquired aplastic anemia. Study at large: Each DNA sample taken from sorted CD4+ and CD8+ cells came to approximately 3 ug on average. Overall study findings and caveats: Between patients and controls, CD8+ Simpson's diversity did not vary significantly. Patients and controls had in common around 29 CD8+ CDR3 sequences.

Input material: sorted CD4+, CD8+, or CD8+CD57+ T cells (not recorded which) from PBMCs. The sequence was obtained from a human donor with severe aplastic anemia or a healthy control (not recorded which).

The CDR3 sequence is CASSAEGSRTDTQYF. The CDR3 DNA reads as TGTGCCAGCAGCGCCGAGGGGTCCCGCACAGATACGCAGTATTTT. The chain carries TRBV7-9 and TRBJ2-3; perhaps D is TRBD1 or TRBD2 (5 bases each). The CDR3 totals 15 residues. V was pared by 5 bases and J by 1 base, with 13 bases between. CDR1 is SEHNR and CDR2 is FQNEAQ in the germline V gene (reference sequence).